This record concerns one T cell receptor (beta chain) sequence. The source of the sample is a study of T-cell reconstitution after alpha-beta-depleted transplantation in children. The germline V and J ends were trimmed by 10 bases and 7 bases, with 24 bases remaining between them. The CDR3 spans 15 residues. CDR1 is LGHDT and CDR2 is YNNKEL in the germline V gene (reference sequence). Using unique molecular identifiers, the investigators prepared the TCRbeta library. Via MiXCR, TCRdb re-called the PCR reads, giving one row per CDR3 protein. The sample lists a few hundred thousand distinct CDR3 sequences; about 10% were seen once.

The receptor was isolated from a human donor who donated a stem cell graft to a child with SCID. The sequencing used PBMCs from the stem cell graft donor, collected from the stem cell graft. The chain couples TRBV3-1 to TRBJ2-3; TRBD1 might be the D (6 bases). This CDR3 reads CATTKVVPGTHTQYF. CDR3 DNA sequence: TGTGCCACCACCAAAGTGGTCCCAGGGACACATACGCAGTATTTT.